This TCR beta chain comes out of a study of CXCR3-negative and CXCR3-positive naive CD8 T cells. The TRB cDNA libraries were prepared by 5' RACE with UMI labels. TCRdb reprocessed the 5' RACE reads and stores each CDR3 protein as one record, lacking DNA. The table gives about 24,000 distinct CDR3 sequences; the top ten clones make up roughly 3.9% of it. This CDR3 comprises 15 residues. Germline V gene data show CDR1 as SGHNT and CDR2 as YYREEE (reference sequence). The clonotype comes from a human donor in good health. Some clones in this sample may be carry-over from other donors' samples. The specimen was naive CXCR3- CD8+ T cells from blood. Specified subset: CD45RO-CCR7+CD27+CD95- naive CD8+ T cells lacking CXCR3 (TNR3-). The V gene is TRBV5-4, the J gene TRBJ2-3; TCRdb proposes TRBD1, but this gene call is untestable without DNA. The chain's CDR3 is CASSTGGSITDTQYF.